The rows below give T cell receptor beta chains drawn from one sample of a study of T cell changes during pregnancy in multiple sclerosis. The assay was immunoSEQ multiplex PCR, and TCRdb's table has in-frame clones only and misses some. The data contain about 33,000 clones, 90% of them singletons. The specimen comprised CD4+ T cells from peripheral blood mononuclear cells, sampled in the second trimester of pregnancy. These receptors were collected from a female donor in good health, enrolled as a control in a pregnancy study. CDR3s include the opening cysteine and the closing phenylalanine or tryptophan. D genes are given only for firm matches. Clone size is stated in some rows and not others, as once, few, many or a class when expanded.

J: TRBJ2-3; V: TRBV9; D: TRBD1; size: .; DNA: TGTGCCAGCAGCGTAATTGGGGACAGTGCCACAGATACGCAGTATTTT; CDR3: CASSVIGDSATDTQYF
J: TRBJ1-2; V: TRBV27; D: TRBD1; size: once; DNA: TGTGCCAGCAGTTTATCGAAGGGGGACAGGGCACACTATGGCTACACCTTC; CDR3: CASSLSKGDRAHYGYTF
J: TRBJ1-3; V: TRBV9; D: TRBD1; size: .; DNA: TGTGCCAGCAGCGTTACCGCGACAGGGGTGGACACCATATATTTT; CDR3: CASSVTATGVDTIYF
J: TRBJ2-5; V: TRBV6-5; D: .; size: once; DNA: TGTGCCAGCAGTTTAGTCTACCAAGAGACCCAGTACTTC; CDR3: CASSLVYQETQYF
J: TRBJ1-1; V: TRBV6-5; D: .; size: .; DNA: TGTGCCAGCAGTTACGGCGGGACGAACACTGAAGCTTTCTTT; CDR3: CASSYGGTNTEAFF
J: TRBJ2-3; V: TRBV7-2; D: .; size: .; DNA: TGTGCCAGCAGCCGAGCCCATTCTCGGAGCCGAGATACGCAGTATTTT; CDR3: CASSRAHSRSRDTQYF
J: TRBJ1-2; V: TRBV21-1; D: .; size: .; DNA: TGTGCCAGCAGCAAAGGGCGTACAGGGGCAAACTATGGCTACACCTTC; CDR3: CASSKGRTGANYGYTF
J: TRBJ2-1; V: TRBV7-2; D: TRBD1; size: .; DNA: TGTGCCAGCAGCCAAATGACAGGGGTCGGTGAGCAGTTCTTC; CDR3: CASSQMTGVGEQFF
J: TRBJ2-3; V: TRBV28; D: TRBD2; size: .; DNA: TGTGCCAGCAGACTCGCCGGGACTAGCGGGGGCCGCACAGATACGCAGTATTTT; CDR3: CASRLAGTSGGRTDTQYF
J: TRBJ2-7; V: TRBV5-6; D: .; size: .; DNA: TGTGCCAGCAGCTTAACAGGGACCGAGCAGTACTTC; CDR3: CASSLTGTEQYF
J: TRBJ2-7; V: TRBV7-8; D: .; size: .; DNA: TGTGCCAGCAGCTTAGCCGGGACAAGTACCTACGAGCAGTACTTC; CDR3: CASSLAGTSTYEQYF
J: TRBJ2-3; V: TRBV18; D: TRBD2; size: .; DNA: TGTGCCAGCTCTACGTCACTAGCGGGAGGGCGCACAGATACGCAGTATTTT; CDR3: CASSTSLAGGRTDTQYF
J: TRBJ2-5; V: TRBV11-3; D: .; size: .; DNA: TGTGCCAGCAGCTGGGGGGGGCTCCAAGAGACCCAGTACTTC; CDR3: CASSWGGLQETQYF
J: TRBJ1-1; V: TRBV6-1; D: .; size: few; DNA: TGTGCCAGCAGACACCAGGGGAACACTGAAGCTTTCTTT; CDR3: CASRHQGNTEAFF
J: TRBJ2-2; V: TRBV9; D: TRBD1; size: .; DNA: TGTGCCAGCAGCGTAGTCCTTCGGGACAGAGCGAACACCGGGGAGCTGTTTTTT; CDR3: CASSVVLRDRANTGELFF
J: TRBJ2-5; V: TRBV5-1; D: TRBD2; size: .; DNA: TGCGCCAGCAGCTTGGGGTCTAGCGGGAGAGGAGAGACCCAGTACTTC; CDR3: CASSLGSSGRGETQYF
J: TRBJ1-5; V: TRBV19; D: .; size: .; DNA: TGTGCCAGTAACTCTGCGCGCCGGAGGGAAGAATATAGCAATCAGCCCCAGCATTTT; CDR3: CASNSARRREEYSNQPQHF
J: TRBJ1-6; V: TRBV19; D: .; size: .; DNA: TGTGCCAGTAGTATCAGGGGTCCCCATTCACCCCTCCACTTT; CDR3: CASSIRGPHSPLHF
J: TRBJ2-7; V: TRBV30; D: .; size: .; DNA: TGTGCCTGGAGTGTAAGTCGCGCCGAGCAGTACTTC; CDR3: CAWSVSRAEQYF
J: TRBJ1-1; V: TRBV6-5; D: .; size: .; DNA: TGTGCCAGCAGTTACTCTGGACTTAACACTGAAGCTTTCTTT; CDR3: CASSYSGLNTEAFF
J: TRBJ1-5; V: TRBV7-9; D: TRBD1; size: .; DNA: TGTGCCAGCAGCTTTACAGGGGACGGGCAGCCCCAGCATTTT; CDR3: CASSFTGDGQPQHF
J: TRBJ1-6; V: TRBV6-5; D: .; size: once; DNA: TGTGCCAGCAGCCTCGCCGGGGCACCCCTCCACTTT; CDR3: CASSLAGAPLHF
J: TRBJ1-2; V: TRBV6-5; D: .; size: few; DNA: TGTGCCAGCAGTTACTTACAGGGTTTCTCCTATGGCTACACCTTC; CDR3: CASSYLQGFSYGYTF
J: TRBJ1-4; V: TRBV6-5; D: TRBD1; size: .; DNA: TGTGCCAGCAGTTCGACAGGGGGAAGAATGTTTTTT; CDR3: CASSSTGGRMFF
J: TRBJ2-3; V: TRBV6-5; D: TRBD2; size: .; DNA: TGTGCCAGCCGGGGGGGCATTCTCACAGATACGCAGTATTTT; CDR3: CASRGGILTDTQYF
J: TRBJ2-2; V: TRBV7-8; D: TRBD1; size: .; DNA: TGTGCCAGCAGCTTAAAACCGCCGGGACAGGGTATCACCGGGGAGCTGTTTTTT; CDR3: CASSLKPPGQGITGELFF
J: TRBJ2-1; V: TRBV2; D: TRBD2; size: .; DNA: TGTGCCAGCACCCTACTAGCGGGAGGGGGCGGTGAGCAGTTCTTC; CDR3: CASTLLAGGGGEQFF
J: TRBJ2-2; V: TRBV19; D: .; size: once; DNA: TGTGCCAGTAGTAACGGACAGTTCACCGGGGAGCTGTTTTTT; CDR3: CASSNGQFTGELFF
J: TRBJ1-2; V: TRBV7-2; D: TRBD1; size: .; DNA: TGTGCCAGCAGCTCCGGATCGGGACAGGACCACTATGGCTACACCTTC; CDR3: CASSSGSGQDHYGYTF
J: TRBJ2-2; V: TRBV10-3; D: .; size: .; DNA: TGTGCCATCAATACAGCATCCGCGAACACCGGGGAGCTGTTTTTT; CDR3: CAINTASANTGELFF
J: TRBJ2-3; V: TRBV7-2; D: .; size: .; DNA: TGTGCCAGCAGCTTAGAGTCCTACACAGATACGCAGTATTTT; CDR3: CASSLESYTDTQYF
J: TRBJ2-4; V: TRBV29-1; D: TRBD2; size: .; DNA: TGCAGCGTTGATCTTCGGGGGGGGGACATTCAGTACTTC; CDR3: CSVDLRGGDIQYF
J: TRBJ2-1; V: TRBV5-1; D: TRBD2; size: .; DNA: TGCGCCAGCAGCTTGGTGGCGGGAGCCTACAATGAGCAGTTCTTC; CDR3: CASSLVAGAYNEQFF
J: TRBJ1-5; V: TRBV12-5; D: TRBD1; size: .; DNA: TGTGCTAGTGGTTTGGCCGGGACAGAGAGCAATCAGCCCCAGCATTTT; CDR3: CASGLAGTESNQPQHF
J: TRBJ2-1; V: TRBV7-8; D: TRBD2; size: .; DNA: TGTGCCAGCAGCGTTCTAGCGGGGGCGCAGTTCTTC; CDR3: CASSVLAGAQFF
J: TRBJ1-1; V: TRBV5-1; D: .; size: .; DNA: TGCGCCAGCAGCTTCGAGGGGAGGACCACTGAAGCTTTCTTT; CDR3: CASSFEGRTTEAFF
J: TRBJ1-2; V: TRBV5-6; D: .; size: .; DNA: TGTGCCAGCAGCTTGTCGCGGGGCTCTAACTATGGCTACACCTTC; CDR3: CASSLSRGSNYGYTF